This T cell receptor beta chain appears in the sequencing data of a study of vaccination effects on CD4 cells after COVID-19. Background on the study: Post-vaccine specimens arrived a median 72 days past the second dose.

In the case of this clone: The antigen remains undetermined.

Antigen-specific CD4+ T cells were expanded with viral peptide pools in the ViraFEST assay before sequencing. The culture ran for nine to ten days, and then CD4+ T cells were isolated. Participants completed two doses of the BNT162b2 or mRNA-1273 vaccine. People in the vaccine group had not been infected with SARS-CoV-2 before, and their nucleocapsid antibodies were negative. Half the medium was replaced with IL-2 medium on days 3 and 7. Study outcomes and limitations: Late after vaccination, infection- and vaccine-induced clones showed marked clonal contraction.

The repertoire was sequenced with immunoSEQ multiplex PCR; TCRdb's copy has only in-frame clones and lacks some. The data hold approximately 78,000 clones, with about 81% observed a single time. The clonotype originates from a human donor who received a COVID-19 vaccine. The sample was CD4+ T cells from PBMCs cultured with HCoV-229E spike peptides, taken after COVID-19 vaccination.

This chain's CDR3 is CASSVIYRALGTDTQYF. The DNA of the CDR3 is TGTGCCAGCAGTGTAATCTACAGGGCCCTAGGCACAGATACGCAGTATTTT. The chain combines TRBV2 with TRBJ2-3; maybe TRBD1 (6 bases). CDR1 is SNHLY, CDR2 FYNNEI, per germline. The CDR3 has 17 residues. V was cut by 4 bases and J by 1 base, with 18 bases left in between.